The clone carrying this T cell receptor beta chain was seen at least ten times. Its antigen is undetermined. TCRdb itself ran the 5' RACE reads through MiXCR, one entry per CDR3 protein. The table lists more than 400,000 distinct CDR3 sequences, about 5.2% of them singletons. The CDR3 runs to 16 residues. Germline CDR1 reads SGHKS; CDR2 reads YYEKEE (reference sequence). V was clipped by 2 bases and J by 8 bases, with 20 bases between them. These data come from a study of CD8 T cells in ankylosing spondylitis. Study-wide results and limits: There was a TCR beta motif, made of 7 or 8 highly homologous variants, that appeared characteristic of ankylosing spondylitis blood.

The chain combines TRBV5-5 with TRBJ2-1; possibly TRBD1 or TRBD2 for D (6 bases each). The clonotype originates from a male donor with ankylosing spondylitis. Specimen: blood, either unsorted or a sorted T cell fraction (not recorded which). The CDR3 protein is CASSFLGGVLKDEQFF. CDR3 nucleotide sequence: TGTGCCAGCAGCTTTTTGGGGGGCGTCTTGAAAGATGAGCAGTTCTTC.